This TCR beta chain came from a study of blood T cell repertoires in COVID-19. Study in general: Samples of COVID-19 (acute and convalescent) were obtained from the United States, Italy and Spain.

Germline V gives CDR1 KGHDR, CDR2 SFDVKD. The V gene end was trimmed by 3 bases and the J gene end by 3 bases; junction bases not matched to a gene: 6. This CDR3 has 16 residues. The data were produced by immunoSEQ multiplex PCR, yet TCRdb's version contains in-frame clones alone and is incomplete. The data hold approximately 88,000 clones, with approximately 87% observed a single time. This chain links TRBV24-1 with TRBJ2-1; 8 positions agree with TRBD2. The clonotype originates from a woman aged 70 to 79 with acute or convalescent COVID-19. The sequencing input was peripheral blood. As DNA, the CDR3 is TGTGCCACCAGTGATGGTACCGGGACTAGCTACAATGAGCAGTTCTTC. Amino acids: CATSDGTGTSYNEQFF.